A single T cell receptor beta chain is shown here with its context. The record originates from a study of blood T cell repertoires in COVID-19. Study summary: Sources were T cells, B-cell-depleted T cells, or PBMCs; the material itself was cDNA or gDNA.

Clones were sequenced by immunoSEQ multiplex PCR, and TCRdb holds only the in-frame ones, with some missing. The sample records a few hundred thousand clones, about 87% being singletons. From germline, CDR1 is MNHEY and CDR2 SVGAGI. Trimming pared 6 bases from V and 2 bases from J, leaving 14 bases between. This CDR3 has 15 amino acids. The sequence derives from a woman in her fifties or sixties with COVID-19, enrolled during active disease. The rearrangement uses TRBV6-5 and TRBJ1-5, with D unresolved. Sample: peripheral blood. CDR3 in DNA: TGTGCCAGCAGCAGAGGGAGGAGGGGCAATCAGCCCCAGCATTTT. Amino acids: CASSRGRRGNQPQHF.